This T cell receptor (beta chain) was profiled in a study of OX40 agonist ivuxolimab in advanced cancers. Notes on the research overall: Ivuxolimab was an agonistic, fully human IgG2 monoclonal antibody directed against OX40 (CD134), a costimulatory receptor. Intravenous ivuxolimab was administered to patients every 2 weeks at six dose levels: 0.01, 0.1, 0.3, 1.5, 3 and 10 mg/kg. Of the 50 or so patients in dose escalation, about 19 had hepatocellular carcinoma, around 15 had melanoma, 9 had renal cell carcinoma and 9 had head and neck cancer. The dose-escalation cohort was approximately 83% male with a mean age of about 60 years, ranging from about 20 to 85. Prior anti-PD-1, anti-PD-L1 or anti-CTLA-4 therapy was permitted, and checkpoint inhibitors had been received by roughly two fifths of dose-escalation patients. Partial responses occurred in three dose-escalation patients: two with cutaneous melanoma and one with hepatocellular carcinoma. The point of sequencing TCRbeta in the periphery was to test whether ivuxolimab changed TCR sequence diversity and drove clonal T-cell expansion. The paper reports the monotherapy dose-escalation portion (N of about 50 patients) of the phase I ivuxolimab trial.

Genomic DNA was isolated from the sorted cells so that the TCRbeta CDR3 region could be sequenced. The immunoSEQ Assay was used to sequence the TCRbeta CDR3 regions. Held by TCRdb, this immuneACCESS table contains in-frame sequences only and omits some clones. Under half of the omission traces to an unresolved V gene where checked; the cause of the rest is unknown. Here the sample has tens of thousands of clones; approximately 89% occur a single time. Together, the top ten hold about 23% of the sample. In its sample, this clone was seen once. There is no known antigen for this receptor. Base qualities are not at hand, and no much larger clone is one base apart. Spanning cysteine to phenylalanine, the CDR3 consists of 12 amino acids. Just CDR3 DNA is preserved here, 36 bases in frame from base 1. The germline V gene specifies SQVTM as CDR1 and ANQGSEA as CDR2. The V end loses 4 bases and the J end loses 2 bases, and a stretch of 9 bases separates them.

Patients with autoimmune disease history or receiving systemic immunosuppression were excluded from the trial. Peripheral blood for TCR sequencing was collected from all dose cohorts at baseline, on cycle 4 day 1, and on cycle 7 day 1. Samples were obtained from an open-label, multicenter, first-in-human phase I dose-escalation trial of ivuxolimab. The trial enrolled adults with locally advanced or metastatic head and neck squamous cell, hepatocellular, melanoma or renal cell carcinoma. CD4+ and CD8+ T cells were sorted separately from peripheral blood before TCR sequencing. The research as a whole found: Partial responders in the 0.1-3.0 mg/kg groups had among the lowest normalized peripheral clonal expansion, especially among CD8+ T cells. After ivuxolimab, more expanded clones were found on average in CD8+ T cells than in CD4+ T cells. Low levels of normalized T-cell clonal expansion were also seen in some patients who did not respond. Antigen specificity was not determined for the clonally expanded peripheral T cells. At doses of 0.1 to 3.0 mg/kg, clonal expansion of both CD4+ and CD8+ blood T cells was observed from baseline to week 6.

The sample in question was CD4+ or CD8+ T cells sorted from blood, obtained in a trial of the OX40 agonist ivuxolimab. The V and J genes are TRBV29-1 and TRBJ2-7; TRBD2 might be the D gene, on 6 matching bases. This sequence was found in an adult with an advanced solid tumor such as melanoma, head and neck, liver or kidney cancer. The CDR3 amino acid sequence is: CSVVGGPYEQYF. The sequence in DNA is TGCAGCGTTGTGGGGGGACCCTACGAGCAGTACTTC.